The rows below give T cell receptor beta chains drawn from one sample of a study of T-cell reconstitution after alpha-beta-depleted transplantation in children. TCRdb recomputed calls from the PCR reads with MiXCR, one row per CDR3 protein. Seen here are fewer than 550,000 distinct CDR3 sequences, around 9.9% observed once, and the top ten hold 4.5% to 6%. Specimen: PBMCs from the stem cell graft donor, collected from the stem cell graft. The receptors come from a human donor who donated a stem cell graft to a child with acute myeloid leukemia. The CDR3 runs from the conserved cysteine through the conserved F or W. D genes are given only for firm matches. Expanded clones get a size class; other rows say once, few or many, or leave the size out.

j_call	clone_size	d_call	v_call	cdr3_nt	cdr3_aa
TRBJ1-1	few	TRBD1	TRBV12-3/TRBV12-4	TGTGCCAGCAGCCAAGGGACAGCAGAAGCTTTCTTT	CASSQGTAEAFF
TRBJ2-6	few	-	TRBV5-6	TGTGCCAGCAGGCCCGAGGGGAATTGGGCCAACGTCCTGACTTTC	CASRPEGNWANVLTF
TRBJ2-3	many	-	TRBV12-3/TRBV12-4	TGTGCCAGCAGTTTCGGTCAGGCCACAGATACGCAGTATTTT	CASSFGQATDTQYF
TRBJ2-7	-	-	TRBV5-1	TGCGCCAGTCGGATTGGAGGGGAATACGAGCAGTACTTC	CASRIGGEYEQYF
TRBJ1-1	many	-	TRBV7-9	TGTGCCAGCAGCCTACAGGGTGAGAGCACTGAAGCTTTCTTT	CASSLQGESTEAFF
TRBJ1-4	many	-	TRBV20-1	TGCAGTGCTAGTTTCCCAGGTTCTGAAAAACTGTTTTTT	CSASFPGSEKLFF
TRBJ2-1	-	TRBD2	TRBV20-1	TGCAGTTCGGGACTAGCGGGATCCCGTTTCAATGAGCAGTTCTTC	CSSGLAGSRFNEQFF
TRBJ2-7	many	-	TRBV5-1	TGCGCCAGCAGCTTGGAACCGGGACAAATCGGCGAGCAGTACTTC	CASSLEPGQIGEQYF
TRBJ1-3	few	TRBD1	TRBV5-6	TGTGCCAGCAGCTCAACAGGGGCCGACATATATTTT	CASSSTGADIYF
TRBJ2-7	-	-	TRBV9	TGTGCCAGCAGCGTAGGCGACGGGCCCTACGAGCAGTACTTC	CASSVGDGPYEQYF